This entry lists 30 T cell receptor beta chains sequenced from one sample in a study of sequential checkpoint blockade in melanoma. Sequencing was performed with immunoSEQ multiplex PCR; in TCRdb, only in-frame clones are kept and a portion is missing. The table records approximately 34,000 clones, approximately 85% of them present only once. The treatment denotes: randomized to nivolumab then ipilimumab (arm A) or the reverse (arm B). Sequencing used CD8+ T cells sorted from blood (inferred from file names), obtained from a patient given nivolumab and ipilimumab in sequence. These receptor sequences come from a human donor with melanoma.

This sequence joins TRBV29-1 and TRBJ1-4, with a weak D call TRBD1 (6 bases). V was shortened by 7 bases and J by 6 bases, with 9 bases between the two germline ends. The germline V gene encodes CDR1 SQVTM and CDR2 ANQGSEA. This CDR3 has 11 residues. CDR3 bases: TGCAGCGGCAGGACAGATGAAAAACTGTTTTTT. It specifies CSGRTDEKLFF. Variable domain in full (rest from reference TRBV29-1 and TRBJ1-4): SAVISQKPSRDICQRGTSLTIQCQVDSQVTMMFWYRQQPGQSLTLIATANQGSEATYESGFVIDKFPISRPNLTFSTLTVSNMSPEDSSIYLCSGRTDEKLFFGSGTQLSVL.

This clone was seen once. This same CDR3 is encoded by further DNA sequences in the sample. V gene TRBV10-3 combines with J gene TRBJ2-7; TRBD1 matches at 8 bases. After removal of 4 bases from V and 2 bases from J, the junction contained 16 bases not matched to a gene. CDR1 and CDR2 (germline): ENHRY, SYGVKD. The CDR3 is 18 amino acids. CDR3 DNA sequence: TGTGCCATCAGTGGGTCCAGGGCAGGGGGCCCTCCTACCTACGAGCAGTACTTC. It translates to CAISGSRAGGPPTYEQYF.

The V gene is TRBV4-1, the J gene TRBJ2-5; tentatively, D is TRBD2 (6 bases). The CDR3 runs 18 residues. CDR1 is MGHRA, CDR2 YSYEKL, per germline. V lost 1 base and J lost 2, with 20 bases in between. CDR3 DNA sequence: TGCGCCAGCAGCCAAGCCCTACTCGGGGGAGGTCCTCAAGAGACCCAGTACTTC. Translating it yields CASSQALLGGGPQETQYF.

The V and J genes are TRBV5-6 and TRBJ1-2; the match to TRBD1 covers 8 bases. CDR3 length equals 15 residues. The germline gives CDR1 SGHDT, CDR2 YYEEEE. Unmatched junction bases numbered 9, after V lost 0 bases and J lost 8 bases. CDR3 nucleotide sequence: TGTGCCAGCAGCTTGGCCGGACAGGGATATGGGGGCTACACCTTC. Protein product: CASSLAGQGYGGYTF.

The J gene is TRBJ2-7, the V gene TRBV6-1; D possibly corresponds to TRBD2 (5 bases). CDR3 length: 13 amino acids. Germline CDR1 MNHNS, CDR2 SASEGT. Trimming removed 4 bases at V and 2 bases at J, with 9 bases between. The DNA of the CDR3 is TGTGCCAGCAGTGCGGGGAGCCCCTACGAGCAGTACTTC. This encodes CASSAGSPYEQYF.

This clone was counted between two and nine times. The DNA for the CDR3 is TGCAGCGTCCTCGGACAGCAGAACACCGGGGAGCTGTTTTTT. It translates to CSVLGQQNTGELFF. V is TRBV29-1 and J is TRBJ2-2, with TRBD1 as a possible D gene (6 bases). Germline CDR1 and CDR2: SQVTM and ANQGSEA. The CDR3 covers 14 residues. V lost 6 bases to trimming and J lost 1 base, with 12 bases between them.

This clone was seen only a few times. J is TRBJ2-1 and V is TRBV6-5, with D possibly being TRBD2 (5 bases). Germline CDR1 and CDR2: MNHEY and SVGAGI. The CDR3 has 15 amino acids. Trimming took off 5 bases at V and 0 bases at J, with 11 bases between the two ends. The CDR3 nucleotides are TGTGCCAGCAGTCCCGAAGGGAGCTCCTACAATGAGCAGTTCTTC. It encodes CASSPEGSSYNEQFF.

The chain links TRBV6-6 to TRBJ1-1, with D unclear. The CDR3 contains 12 residues. The germline CDR1 and CDR2 sequences are MNHNY and SVGAGI (reference sequence). The V gene lost 8 bases and the J gene lost 1 base, with 8 bases spanning the gap. CDR3 residues: CASGAGNTEAFF. The CDR3 DNA reads as TGTGCCAGCGGTGCGGGGAACACTGAAGCTTTCTTT.

The chain joins TRBV5-8 to TRBJ1-3; D gene ambiguous. Looked up from germline, CDR1 is SGHTS and CDR2 is YDEGEE. V lost 5 bases and J 4 bases, leaving 25 bases between the germline ends. This CDR3 comprises 18 residues. The CDR3 DNA reads TGTGCCAGCAGGCTCCGGGATATACCGTCCCTCTGGGGAAACACCATATATTTT. Its protein is CASRLRDIPSLWGNTIYF.

The chain employs TRBV4-2 and TRBJ1-5; 10 bases align to TRBD1. The J segment lost 3 bases and the V segment lost 4 bases, leaving 6 bases of the junction unmatched. Germline V gene data show CDR1 as LGHNA and CDR2 as YNFKEQ. The CDR3 extends over 16 amino acids. The CDR3 reads CASSRGTGEDNQPQHF. The CDR3 bases are TGTGCCAGCAGCCGAGGGACAGGGGAAGACAATCAGCCCCAGCATTTT.

The V gene is TRBV18, the J gene TRBJ1-1, with TRBD1 matching 11 bases. The CDR3 has 15 amino acids. Germline assignment: CDR1 KGHSH and CDR2 LQKENI. Trimming took 4 bases from V and 4 from J; bases not matched to a gene: 5. The CDR3: CASSLSGTGGTEAFF. The CDR3 DNA follows: TGTGCCAGCTCACTCTCCGGGACAGGGGGCACTGAAGCTTTCTTT.

This clone was counted once. The chain carries TRBV9 and TRBJ2-7; D is perhaps TRBD1 (7 bases). Trimming cost V 3 bases and J 3 bases, with 16 bases left between them. CDR3 length: 15 amino acids. Looked up from germline, CDR1 is SGDLS and CDR2 is YYNGEE. The CDR3 sequence: CASSAGGGHGYEQYF. In DNA form, the CDR3 reads TGTGCCAGCAGCGCAGGGGGAGGACACGGCTACGAGCAGTACTTC.

With respect to this clone: At one end, the junction sequence differs from germline, possibly due to a read error. J is TRBJ2-5 and V is TRBV27; 8 nucleotides line up with TRBD1. CDR1 and CDR2 (germline): MNHEY, SMNVEV (reference sequence). The CDR3 extends over 11 amino acids. The chain's CDR3 is CASSSQGVKNF. The CDR3 DNA sequence: TGTGCCAGCAGTTCACAGGGGGTCAAAAACTTC.

V is TRBV2 and J is TRBJ1-6; D perhaps matches TRBD1 (6 bases). The CDR3 length is 14 residues. Germline V gives CDR1 SNHLY, CDR2 FYNNEI. V lost 6 bases, J lost 8 bases, and 14 bases lay in between. CDR3 bases: TGTGCCAGCAGCCCTAGGGGGATGTATTCACCCCTCCACTTT. This sequence encodes CASSPRGMYSPLHF.

The gene calls are TRBV30 and TRBJ1-3; weak D call: TRBD1 (5 bases). Germline CDR1 reads GTSNPN; CDR2 reads SVGIG (reference sequence). CDR3 length: 15 amino acids. Trimming removed 6 bases at V and 2 bases at J, with 17 bases between. This chain's CDR3 is CACQTDSSPGNTIYF. Written as DNA, the CDR3 is TGTGCCTGCCAGACCGACAGCTCCCCTGGAAACACCATATATTTT.

The V call is TRBV28, the J call TRBJ2-5; D is perhaps TRBD2 (6 bases). The last part of the DNA fits TRBJ2-7 better; the J call may be wrong. Germline loops: CDR1 MDHEN, CDR2 SYDVKM. The CDR3 contains 15 residues. CDR3 sequence reads: CASSLGSGVVDEQYF. The CDR3 DNA sequence: TGTGCCAGCAGCCTCGGGTCGGGAGTAGTCGACGAGCAGTACTTC.

V usage is TRBV15 and J usage is TRBJ1-2; 7 bases match TRBD1. The CDR3 has 14 residues. The V segment lost 0 bases and the J segment 8 bases; nucleotides outside the gene matches: 6. Germline values: CDR1 LNHNV, CDR2 YYDKDF (reference sequence). The CDR3 reads CATSRDKGASGYTF. In DNA, the CDR3 is TGTGCCACCAGCAGAGATAAGGGGGCGTCCGGCTACACCTTC.

This clone was seen once. The chain recombines TRBV9 with TRBJ2-1; the D is unclear. Trimming left V 3 bases short and J 7 bases short, with 8 bases between. Per germline, CDR1 SGDLS and CDR2 YYNGEE. This CDR3 is 12 amino acids long. The CDR3 region is CASSANFNEQFF. Written as DNA, the CDR3 is TGTGCCAGCAGCGCCAACTTTAATGAGCAGTTCTTC.

V gene TRBV27 combines with J gene TRBJ2-5; D not resolved. TRBJ2-7 matches the DNA end more closely, so the J call is doubtful. This CDR3 spans 13 amino acids. Germline values: CDR1 MNHEY, CDR2 SMNVEV (reference sequence). CDR3: CASSFSPAGEQYF. As DNA, the CDR3 is TGTGCCAGCAGTTTTTCCCCAGCAGGCGAGCAGTACTTC.

V gene TRBV7-3 combines with J gene TRBJ2-1, with 16 bases lining up with TRBD2. In germline, CDR1 is SGHTA, CDR2 FQGTGA. Trimming removed 4 bases from V and 8 bases from J; junction bases left unmatched: 5. The CDR3 is 16 residues long. The CDR3 is CASSSQGLAGGHEQFF. The CDR3 DNA sequence: TGTGCCAGCAGCTCTCAGGGACTAGCGGGAGGGCATGAGCAGTTCTTC.

The chain employs TRBV15 and TRBJ1-6, with a weak D call TRBD1 (5 bases). The CDR3 extends over 17 amino acids. Trimming left V 3 bases short and J 5 bases short, with 17 bases between. The V gene's germline CDR1 is LNHNV and CDR2 YYDKDF (reference sequence). The CDR3 loop is CATSSEDGTADNSPLHF. The CDR3 DNA follows: TGTGCCACCAGCAGTGAAGACGGGACTGCCGATAATTCACCCCTCCACTTT.

The chain joins TRBV4-2 to TRBJ2-7; D possibly corresponds to TRBD2 (5 bases). Germline V gives CDR1 LGHNA, CDR2 YNFKEQ. The CDR3 runs 16 residues. V dropped 1 base and J dropped 0 bases, with 13 bases sitting between them. The CDR3 DNA sequence: TGTGCCAGCAGCCAAGTGGTGGGAGACCCCTCCTACGAGCAGTACTTC. This translates into CASSQVVGDPSYEQYF.

This chain links TRBV5-6 with TRBJ2-1, with 9 bases lining up with TRBD2. V gave up 0 bases and J gave up 4 bases; unmatched junction bases: 8. Germline V gene sequence: CDR1 SGHDT, CDR2 YYEEEE. The length of the CDR3 is 17 residues. CDR3 region: CASSLAVSGGLYNEQFF. The CDR3 bases are TGTGCCAGCAGCTTGGCGGTTAGCGGGGGATTATACAATGAGCAGTTCTTC.

This chain joins TRBV27 and TRBJ2-1; D possibly corresponds to TRBD2 (7 bases). The CDR3 extends over 15 amino acids. Trimming shortened V by 6 bases and J by 9 bases, and 21 bases separated the two germline ends. In germline, CDR1 is MNHEY, CDR2 SMNVEV (reference sequence). In DNA form, the CDR3 reads TGTGCCAGCAGGAGTGGCGTGGAGGGGGGGATTGAGCAGTTCTTC. As protein: CASRSGVEGGIEQFF.

The chain links TRBV4-1 to TRBJ2-7; D not resolved. V was shortened by 0 bases and J by 3 bases, with 12 bases between the two germline ends. Germline lookup yields CDR1 MGHRA and CDR2 YSYEKL. The CDR3 has 15 amino acids. CDR3 in amino acids: CASSQDRARVYEQYF. CDR3 DNA: TGCGCCAGCAGCCAAGATCGAGCTAGAGTCTACGAGCAGTACTTC.

V and J are TRBV6-4 and TRBJ2-2; 8 nucleotides align to TRBD2. The V gene's germline CDR1 is MRHNA and CDR2 SNTAGT. J lost 3 bases, V lost 4 bases, and 1 base had no gene match. This CDR3 spans 14 amino acids. CDR3 residues: CASSAGGHTGELFF. CDR3 nucleotide sequence: TGTGCCAGCAGTGCGGGAGGGCACACCGGGGAGCTGTTTTTT.

The chain links TRBV4-1 to TRBJ2-2, with 10 bases matching TRBD1. CDR3 length: 15 residues. Germline V gives CDR1 MGHRA, CDR2 YSYEKL. J was trimmed by 4 bases and V by 3 bases; bases with no gene match: 2. CDR3 in amino acids: CASSHRTGGTGELFF. CDR3 DNA: TGCGCCAGCAGCCATAGGACAGGGGGCACCGGGGAGCTGTTTTTT.

The V call is TRBV7-9, the J call TRBJ2-2; TRBD2 might be the D (5 bases). With 3 bases removed from V and 2 bases from J, the gap between germline ends came to 10 bases. From germline, CDR1 is SEHNR and CDR2 FQNEAQ (reference sequence). CDR3 length: 15 amino acids. DNA for the CDR3: TGTGCCAGCAGCTTCTGGGGAGAAAACACCGGGGAGCTGTTTTTT. Its protein product is CASSFWGENTGELFF.

The chain uses TRBV23-1 and TRBJ2-6; 9 bases line up with TRBD1. TRBV23-1 is recorded as an ORF, its role being uncertain. CDR3 length: 17 amino acids. The V gene end was trimmed by 7 bases and the J gene end by 3 bases; junction bases not matched to a gene: 10. The CDR3 nucleotides read TGCGCCAGCACTAAGACAGGGGGAAATGGTGGGGCCAACGTCCTGACTTTC. Protein product: CASTKTGGNGGANVLTF.

V gene TRBV7-9 combines with J gene TRBJ1-2; perhaps TRBD1 as D (5 bases). The CDR3 length is 13 residues. Germline V gives CDR1 SEHNR, CDR2 FQNEAQ (reference sequence). Trimming took off 6 bases at V and 4 bases at J, with 12 bases between the two ends. The CDR3 coding sequence is TGTGCCAGCAGGCCCGACAGTTTCTATGGCTACACCTTC. Translation: CASRPDSFYGYTF.